This T cell receptor beta chain was profiled in a study of blood T cell repertoires in COVID-19. At the level of the study: Donors in the United States, Italy and Spain gave samples during acute or convalescent COVID-19.

The germline CDR1 and CDR2 sequences are SGHTA and FQGTGA. Trimming at V came to 2 bases and at J to 4 bases, leaving 7 bases not matched to a gene. CDR3 length: 18 amino acids. Repertoires were generated with immunoSEQ multiplex PCR, while TCRdb's copy carries only in-frame clones and drops some. This sample has roughly 200,000 clones, with more than 70% found just once. The receptor comes from a man aged 40-49 years with active or convalescent COVID-19. The sample was peripheral blood. The chain is built from TRBV7-3 and TRBJ2-1; 14 bases fit TRBD2. For the CDR3, the DNA is TGTGCCAGCAGCTTAGGGACTAGCGGGAGCCCAGTATACAATGAGCAGTTCTTC. Its translation is CASSLGTSGSPVYNEQFF.